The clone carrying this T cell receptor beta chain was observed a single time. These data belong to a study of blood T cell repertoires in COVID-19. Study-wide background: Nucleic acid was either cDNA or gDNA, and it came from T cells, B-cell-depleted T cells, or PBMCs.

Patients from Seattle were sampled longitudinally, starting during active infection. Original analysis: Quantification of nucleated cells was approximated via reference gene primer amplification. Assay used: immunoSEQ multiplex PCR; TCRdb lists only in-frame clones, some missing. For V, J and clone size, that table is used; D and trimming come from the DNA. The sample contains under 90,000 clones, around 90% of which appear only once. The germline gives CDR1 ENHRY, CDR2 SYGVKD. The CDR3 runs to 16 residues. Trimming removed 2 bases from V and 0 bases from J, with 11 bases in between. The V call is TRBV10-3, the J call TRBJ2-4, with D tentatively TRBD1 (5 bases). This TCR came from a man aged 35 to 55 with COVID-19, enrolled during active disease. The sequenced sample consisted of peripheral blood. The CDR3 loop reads CAISEPGFIAKNIQYF. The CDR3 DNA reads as TGTGCCATCAGTGAGCCAGGGTTCATAGCCAAAAACATTCAGTACTTC.